Listed below are T cell receptor beta chains from one sample, sequenced in a study of T-cell reconstitution after alpha-beta-depleted transplantation in children. TCRdb passed the PCR reads through MiXCR, listing each CDR3 protein once. The table lists under 75,000 distinct CDR3 sequences, roughly 10% of them singletons. The sample was PBMCs, taken before TCRalphabeta/CD19-depleted stem cell transplant. The receptors were sampled from a boy younger than 18 with acute myeloid leukemia, due to receive a stem cell transplant. Each CDR3 is given with its conserved first and last residue. The D gene is left open where the match is weak. Only part of the rows carry a size: once, few, many, or a class if the clone is expanded.

>TRBJ1-2|TRBV6-5|many|NA
CASSLGTSLGGYGYTF
TGTGCCAGCAGCTTAGGGACATCCCTCGGAGGCTATGGCTACACCTTC
>TRBJ1-1|TRBV12-3/TRBV12-4|many|NA
CASSLRRNTEAFF
TGTGCCAGCAGTTTAAGACGGAACACTGAAGCTTTCTTT
>TRBJ1-3|TRBV6-5|NA|NA
CASSYSRGGRRNTIYF
TGTGCCAGCAGTTACTCGCGGGGGGGACGAAGAAACACCATATATTTT
>TRBJ2-1|TRBV20-1|many|TRBD2
CSATGTSGRREQFF
TGCAGTGCTACCGGGACTAGCGGGAGACGAGAGCAGTTCTTC
>TRBJ2-3|TRBV6-5|many|TRBD1
CASTGQGAWADTQYF
TGTGCCAGCACCGGTCAGGGGGCTTGGGCAGATACGCAGTATTTT
>TRBJ2-2|TRBV21-1|many|NA
CASPGQYFYLNTGELFF
TGTGCCAGCCCCGGACAGTATTTTTACCTTAACACCGGGGAGCTGTTTTTT
>TRBJ2-7|TRBV20-1|many|TRBD1
CSASTSQGGQYF
TGCAGTGCTAGCACATCACAGGGGGGCCAGTACTTC
>TRBJ2-3|TRBV29-1|many|NA
CSVEKPGGMVLGTQYF
TGCAGCGTTGAGAAGCCCGGGGGTATGGTGTTGGGTACGCAGTATTTT
>TRBJ2-4|TRBV10-1|many|NA
CASSESRAKNIQYF
TGCGCCAGCAGTGAGTCCAGAGCCAAAAACATTCAGTACTTC
>TRBJ1-2|TRBV7-9|many|NA
CASSRNRGEVVYGYTF
TGTGCCAGCAGCCGAAACCGGGGGGAAGTGGTCTATGGCTACACCTTC
>TRBJ2-3|TRBV23-1|few|NA
CASSQRGGSPDTQYF
TGCGCCAGCAGTCAACGTGGCGGCAGTCCGGATACGCAGTATTTT
>TRBJ2-3|TRBV6-5|few|NA
CASSSTGTQGTDTQYF
TGTGCCAGCAGTTCCACCGGGACTCAGGGCACAGATACGCAGTATTTT
>TRBJ2-1|TRBV11-2|many|NA
CASSLLSGASYNEQFF
TGTGCCAGCAGCTTACTCTCGGGGGCCTCCTACAATGAGCAGTTCTTC
>TRBJ2-3|TRBV7-6|many|NA
CASSPGVGSSTDTQYF
TGTGCCAGCAGCCCAGGAGTCGGTAGTAGCACAGATACGCAGTATTTT
>TRBJ2-1|TRBV5-1|many|TRBD1
CASNNRDRGYNEQFF
TGCGCCAGCAATAACCGGGACAGGGGGTACAATGAGCAGTTCTTC
>TRBJ2-1|TRBV25-1|many|TRBD2
CASSEVSGRLMRNEQFF
TGTGCCAGCAGTGAAGTCAGCGGGAGGTTAATGAGAAATGAGCAGTTCTTC
>TRBJ1-2|TRBV28|few|NA
CASSSPWAGGYTF
TGTGCCAGCAGTTCTCCCTGGGCTGGTGGCTACACCTTC
>TRBJ2-4|TRBV6-7|NA|TRBD1
CTCSYWTGGQLAKNIQYF
TGTACCTGCAGTTACTGGACAGGGGGCCAACTAGCCAAAAACATTCAGTACTTC
>TRBJ2-1|TRBV12-3/TRBV12-4|NA|NA
CASSYIAPSNEQFF
TGTGCCAGCAGCTACATAGCCCCCTCCAATGAGCAGTTCTTC
>TRBJ1-5|TRBV15|many|NA
CATSRRRGNQPQHF
TGTGCCACCAGCAGAAGGCGGGGTAATCAGCCCCAGCATTTT
>TRBJ2-1|TRBV7-2|NA|TRBD2
CASSFIAGGGYNEQFF
TGTGCCAGCAGCTTTATAGCGGGAGGAGGCTACAATGAGCAGTTCTTC
>TRBJ2-1|TRBV7-2|many|NA
CASSSGASLYNEQFF
TGTGCCAGCAGCTCAGGGGCTTCGCTCTACAATGAGCAGTTCTTC
>TRBJ1-1|TRBV6-6|many|NA
CASRQTGMNTEAFF
TGTGCCAGCAGACAGACAGGAATGAACACTGAAGCTTTCTTT
>TRBJ1-2|TRBV28|many|NA
CASSFSGIANYGYTF
TGTGCCAGCAGTTTTTCAGGGATAGCTAACTATGGCTACACCTTC
>TRBJ2-7|TRBV11-2|many|NA
CASSLGAAPDYEQYF
TGTGCCAGCAGCTTAGGTGCGGCACCTGACTACGAGCAGTACTTC
>TRBJ2-2|TRBV2|few|NA
CASRETRTGELFF
TGTGCCAGCAGGGAGACTAGAACCGGGGAGCTGTTTTTT
>TRBJ2-7|TRBV5-1|many|TRBD1
CASSLSGQGPYEQYF
TGCGCCAGCAGCTTGTCGGGACAGGGCCCCTACGAGCAGTACTTC
>TRBJ2-7|TRBV7-9|many|TRBD2
CASSFSGTSGFAYEQYF
TGTGCCAGCAGCTTTTCCGGGACTAGCGGTTTCGCCTACGAGCAGTACTTC
>TRBJ1-1|TRBV20-1|many|NA
CSASPGDRRDMMNTEAFF
TGCAGTGCTAGTCCCGGGGACCGACGGGACATGATGAACACTGAAGCTTTCTTT
>TRBJ2-1|TRBV12-5|many|TRBD2
CASGLGLAASEQFF
TGTGCTAGTGGTTTGGGACTAGCGGCCAGTGAGCAGTTCTTC
>TRBJ1-6|TRBV5-1|many|NA
CASSLAETNSPLHF
TGCGCCAGCAGCTTGGCAGAGACTAATTCACCCCTCCACTTT
>TRBJ2-3|TRBV19|many|NA
CASKVKGSPDTQYF
TGTGCCAGTAAGGTAAAGGGAAGTCCAGATACGCAGTATTTT
>TRBJ1-2|TRBV5-1|many|NA
CASSFGGAGYTF
TGCGCCAGCAGCTTTGGGGGGGCCGGCTACACCTTC
>TRBJ1-1|TRBV20-1|many|NA
CSAHRTIQGMNTEAFF
TGCAGTGCTCATAGGACAATACAGGGAATGAACACTGAAGCTTTCTTT
>TRBJ2-3|TRBV28|many|NA
CASSFPFRDTQYF
TGTGCCAGCAGTTTTCCATTTCGAGATACGCAGTATTTT
>TRBJ1-2|TRBV12-3/TRBV12-4|many|NA
CASSLVAGNGYTF
TGTGCCAGCAGTTTAGTTGCAGGGAATGGCTACACCTTC
>TRBJ1-4|TRBV4-1|many|NA
CASNGRATNEKLFF
TGCGCCAGCAACGGCAGGGCAACTAATGAAAAACTGTTTTTT
>TRBJ1-5|TRBV2|NA|TRBD1
CPSGELTGVTNQPQHF
TGTCCCAGCGGGGAATTGACAGGGGTTACAAATCAGCCCCAGCATTTT
>TRBJ2-7|TRBV7-9|many|NA
CASSLARGITYEQYF
TGTGCCAGCAGCTTGGCTCGTGGGATCACCTACGAGCAGTACTTC
>TRBJ1-6|TRBV20-1|many|NA
CSARAADSSYNSPLHF
TGCAGTGCTAGAGCGGCCGACAGCTCCTATAATTCACCCCTCCACTTT
>TRBJ2-5|TRBV5-1|many|NA
CASSLGQGGETQYF
TGCGCCAGCAGCCTGGGGCAGGGCGGAGAGACCCAGTACTTC
>TRBJ2-1|TRBV5-6|many|TRBD1
CASSSGGQGAGYEQFF
TGTGCCAGCAGCTCGGGGGGACAGGGGGCCGGCTATGAGCAGTTCTTC
>TRBJ2-1|TRBV7-3|medium-sized|TRBD2
CASSLEGLGYNEQFF
TGTGCCAGCAGCCTCGAAGGACTAGGCTACAATGAGCAGTTCTTC
>TRBJ2-1|TRBV4-1|many|TRBD2
CASSQGHGTSGMNEQFF
TGCGCCAGCAGCCAAGGTCACGGGACTAGCGGGATGAATGAGCAGTTCTTC
>TRBJ1-2|TRBV14|NA|NA
CASSQDQRAGLNGYGYTF
TGTGCCAGCAGCCAAGATCAAAGGGCAGGGTTAAACGGCTATGGCTACACCTTC
>TRBJ2-1|TRBV7-2|many|NA
CASSLEVYEQFF
TGTGCCAGCAGCTTAGAGGTCTATGAGCAGTTCTTC
>TRBJ1-1|TRBV5-1|many|NA
CASSQGLNTEAFF
TGCGCCAGCAGCCAGGGACTCAACACTGAAGCTTTCTTT
>TRBJ2-2|TRBV5-8|NA|NA
CASSAGPPRELFF
TGTGCCAGCAGCGCCGGGCCTCCCAGGGAGCTGTTTTTT
>TRBJ1-5|TRBV16|few|NA
CASSQAGRELQPQHF
TGTGCCAGCAGCCAAGCGGGCAGGGAGCTTCAGCCCCAGCATTTT
>TRBJ1-1|TRBV20-1|many|NA
CSARDPGRRNTEAFF
TGCAGTGCTAGAGATCCAGGGAGGAGGAACACTGAAGCTTTCTTT
>TRBJ2-5|TRBV24-1|many|NA
CATSEYDSGETQYF
TGTGCCACCAGTGAATACGACAGTGGGGAGACCCAGTACTTC
>TRBJ2-3|TRBV29-1|many|TRBD2
CSVEELLAGGRGDTQYF
TGCAGCGTTGAAGAGCTGCTAGCGGGGGGCCGTGGAGATACGCAGTATTTT
>TRBJ2-7|TRBV30|few|NA
CAWARQTYEQYF
TGTGCCTGGGCCCGACAGACCTACGAGCAGTACTTC
>TRBJ1-2|TRBV15|many|NA
CATSRGGDLNYGYTF
TGTGCCACCAGCAGAGGAGGGGACCTTAACTATGGCTACACCTTC
>TRBJ2-2|TRBV7-2|NA|TRBD2
CASSLGPSGRELFF
TGTGCCAGCAGCTTAGGTCCTAGCGGGAGAGAGCTGTTTTTT